This T cell receptor beta chain was identified in a study of blood T cell repertoires in COVID-19. Across the whole study: PBMCs, B-cell-depleted T cells, or T cells were the source of the cDNA or gDNA that made up the material.

Original analysis: How many nucleated cells were present was estimated from reference gene primer amplification. Generated by immunoSEQ multiplex PCR, the TCRdb table keeps only in-frame clones and is missing some. D and trimming come from the DNA, and the V and J calls and clone size come from that table. The table lists 90,000 or so clones, about 86% of them singletons, with less than 8.5% in the top ten. Sequenced: peripheral blood. This receptor was obtained from a man in his sixties with acute or convalescent COVID-19.

The CDR3 region has the DNA TGTGCCAGCAGCTTCGAGGGGGCAACGGGTGGAAACACCATATATTTT. It translates to CASSFEGATGGNTIYF. The chain has TRBV7-9 and TRBJ1-3; 7 bases line up with TRBD1. The CDR3 consists of 16 residues. The V gene end was trimmed by 3 bases and the J gene end by 3 bases; junction bases not matched to a gene: 8. Germline CDR1 reads SEHNR; CDR2 reads FQNEAQ (reference sequence).